Shown below are 3 T cell receptor beta chains from a single sample sequenced in a study of blood T cell repertoires in COVID-19. TCRdb keeps only in-frame clones here, not all; method: immunoSEQ multiplex PCR. The sample carries 150,000 to 200,000 clones, roughly 73% recorded once. Sequenced input: peripheral blood. The receptors stem from an older man with acute or convalescent COVID-19.

This chain uses TRBV12-3 or TRBV12-4 with TRBJ1-6; maybe TRBD1 (5 bases). The V gene lost 6 bases and the J gene lost 5 bases, with 8 bases spanning the gap. This CDR3 has 13 amino acids. CDR3 sequence: CASRGGDNSPLHF. The CDR3 DNA sequence: TGTGCCAGCAGGGGGGGAGATAATTCACCCCTCCACTTT.

This sequence joins TRBV5-1 and TRBJ2-7, with 12 bases that match TRBD2. The CDR3 extends over 17 amino acids. After removal of 0 bases from V and 0 bases from J, the junction contained 4 bases not matched to a gene. Germline V lookup: CDR1 SGHRS, CDR2 YFSETQ. CDR3 in DNA: TGCGCCAGCAGCTTGGGACTAGCGGGAGAAGGCTCCTACGAGCAGTACTTC. Translated, it gives CASSLGLAGEGSYEQYF.

This chain connects TRBV20-1 to TRBJ1-1, with D unresolved. In germline, CDR1 is DFQATT, CDR2 SNEGSKA (reference sequence). The ends were cut back, 0 bases at V and 11 bases at J, with 10 bases in the middle. This CDR3 spans 11 amino acids. CDR3 sequence: CSARDSGVAFF. The CDR3 bases are TGCAGTGCTAGAGATTCCGGGGTGGCTTTCTTT.